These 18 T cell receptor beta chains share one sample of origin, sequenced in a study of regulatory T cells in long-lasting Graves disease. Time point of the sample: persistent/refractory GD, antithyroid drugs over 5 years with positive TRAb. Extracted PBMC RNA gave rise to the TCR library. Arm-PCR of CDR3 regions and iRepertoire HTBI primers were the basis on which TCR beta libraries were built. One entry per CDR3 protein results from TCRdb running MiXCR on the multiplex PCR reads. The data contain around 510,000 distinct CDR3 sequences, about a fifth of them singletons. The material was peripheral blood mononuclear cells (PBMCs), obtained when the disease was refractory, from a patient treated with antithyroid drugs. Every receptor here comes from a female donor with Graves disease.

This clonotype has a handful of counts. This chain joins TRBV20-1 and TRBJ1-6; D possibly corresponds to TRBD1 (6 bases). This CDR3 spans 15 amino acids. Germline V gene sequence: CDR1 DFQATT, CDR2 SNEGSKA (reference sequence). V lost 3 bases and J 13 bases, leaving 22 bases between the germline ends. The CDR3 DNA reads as TGCAGTGCTAGGGAACTACAGGGTAGAAGTTCTCCCCTCCACTTT. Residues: CSARELQGRSSPLHF.

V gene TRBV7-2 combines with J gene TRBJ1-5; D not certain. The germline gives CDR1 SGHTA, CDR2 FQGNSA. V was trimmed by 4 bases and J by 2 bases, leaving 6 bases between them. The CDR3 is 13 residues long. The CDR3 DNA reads TGTGCCAGCAGCTCGGTAGGCAATCAGCCCCAGCATTTT. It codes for CASSSVGNQPQHF.

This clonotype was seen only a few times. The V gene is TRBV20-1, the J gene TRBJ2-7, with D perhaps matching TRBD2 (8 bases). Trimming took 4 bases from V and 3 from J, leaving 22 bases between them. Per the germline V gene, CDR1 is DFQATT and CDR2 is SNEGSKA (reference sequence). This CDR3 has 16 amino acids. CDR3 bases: TGCAGTGCTACCTCGACTGTCGGGAGGGGGCTCTACGAGCAGTACTTC. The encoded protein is CSATSTVGRGLYEQYF.

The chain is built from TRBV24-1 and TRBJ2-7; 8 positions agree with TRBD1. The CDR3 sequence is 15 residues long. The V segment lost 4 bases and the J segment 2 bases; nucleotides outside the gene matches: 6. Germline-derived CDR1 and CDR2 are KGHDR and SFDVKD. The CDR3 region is CATSESTGAPYEQYF. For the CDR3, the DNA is TGTGCCACCAGTGAATCGACAGGGGCGCCCTACGAGCAGTACTTC.

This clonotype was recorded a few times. CDR3 amino acids: CASRSTGDLETQYF. For the CDR3, the DNA is TGTGCCAGCAGATCGACAGGGGACCTAGAGACCCAGTACTTC. The chain carries TRBV25-1 and TRBJ2-5; 8 bases map to TRBD1. The CDR3 runs 14 residues. CDR1 and CDR2 (germline): MGHDK, SYGVNS. Trimming at V came to 6 bases and at J to 4 bases, leaving 7 bases not matched to a gene.

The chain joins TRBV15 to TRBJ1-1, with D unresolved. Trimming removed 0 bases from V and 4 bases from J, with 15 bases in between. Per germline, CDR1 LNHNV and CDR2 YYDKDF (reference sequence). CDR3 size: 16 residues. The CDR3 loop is CATSRDPPGPSTEAFF. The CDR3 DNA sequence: TGTGCCACCAGCAGAGATCCCCCAGGACCTTCCACTGAAGCTTTCTTT.

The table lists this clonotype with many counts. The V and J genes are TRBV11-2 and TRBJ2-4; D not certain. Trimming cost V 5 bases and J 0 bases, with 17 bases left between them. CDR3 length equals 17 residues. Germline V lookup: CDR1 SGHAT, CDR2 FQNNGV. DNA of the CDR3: TGTGCCAGCAGCCCACACGGCGGCCTACTAGCCAAAAACATTCAGTACTTC. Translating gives CASSPHGGLLAKNIQYF. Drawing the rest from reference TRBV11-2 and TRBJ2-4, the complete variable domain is EAGVAQSPRYKIIEKRQSVAFWCNPISGHATLYWYQQILGQGPKLLIQFQNNGVVDDSQLPKDRFSAERLKGVDSTLKIQPAKLEDSAVYLCASSPHGGLLAKNIQYFGAGTRLSVL.

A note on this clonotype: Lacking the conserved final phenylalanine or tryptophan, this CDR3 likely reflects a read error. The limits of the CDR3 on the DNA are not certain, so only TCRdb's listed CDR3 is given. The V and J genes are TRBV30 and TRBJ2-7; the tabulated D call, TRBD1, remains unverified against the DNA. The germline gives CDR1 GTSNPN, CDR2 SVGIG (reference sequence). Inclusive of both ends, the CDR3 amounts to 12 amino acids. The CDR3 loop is CAWSTDGTGYRL.

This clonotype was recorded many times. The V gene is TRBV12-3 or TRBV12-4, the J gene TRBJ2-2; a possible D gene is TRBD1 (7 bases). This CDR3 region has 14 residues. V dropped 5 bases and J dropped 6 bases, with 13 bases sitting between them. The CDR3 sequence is CASSRQGLPGELFF. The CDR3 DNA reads TGTGCCAGCAGTCGACAGGGACTCCCCGGGGAGCTGTTTTTT.

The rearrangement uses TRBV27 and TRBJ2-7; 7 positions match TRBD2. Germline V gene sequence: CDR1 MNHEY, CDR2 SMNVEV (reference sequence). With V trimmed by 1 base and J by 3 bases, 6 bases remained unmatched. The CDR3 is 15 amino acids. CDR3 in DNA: TGTGCCAGCAGTTTATGGGGGGGTGACTACTACGAGCAGTACTTC. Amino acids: CASSLWGGDYYEQYF.

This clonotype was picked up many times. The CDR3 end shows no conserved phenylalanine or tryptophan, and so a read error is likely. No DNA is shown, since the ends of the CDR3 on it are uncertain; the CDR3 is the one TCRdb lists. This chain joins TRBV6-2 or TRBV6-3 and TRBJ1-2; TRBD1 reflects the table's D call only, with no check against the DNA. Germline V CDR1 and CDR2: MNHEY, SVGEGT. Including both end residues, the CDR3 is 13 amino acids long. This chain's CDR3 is CASSYLGQGAVTA.

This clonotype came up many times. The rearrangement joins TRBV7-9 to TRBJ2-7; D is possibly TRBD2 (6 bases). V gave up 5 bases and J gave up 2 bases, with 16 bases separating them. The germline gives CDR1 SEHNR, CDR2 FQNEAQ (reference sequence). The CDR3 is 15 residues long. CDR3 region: CASSQPGTGAYEQYF. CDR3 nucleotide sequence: TGTGCCAGCAGCCAACCGGGGACTGGGGCCTACGAGCAGTACTTC.

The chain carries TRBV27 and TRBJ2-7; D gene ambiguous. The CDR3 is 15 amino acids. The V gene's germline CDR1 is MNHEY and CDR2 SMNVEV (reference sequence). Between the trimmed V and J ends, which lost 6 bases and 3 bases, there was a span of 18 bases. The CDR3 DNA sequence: TGTGCCAGCAGACACCTGAGCCAGGCGCTCTACGAGCAGTACTTC. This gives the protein CASRHLSQALYEQYF.

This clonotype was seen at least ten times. The CDR3, as DNA: TGCGCCAGCAGACCCCCAGGGATTTACGAGCAGTACTTC. Amino acids: CASRPPGIYEQYF. This rearrangement joins TRBV5-1 to TRBJ2-7; possible D gene TRBD1, 5 bases. The CDR3 is made up of 13 amino acids. The V and J ends lost 5 bases and 4 bases respectively, with 13 bases between them. Germline V gene data show CDR1 as SGHRS and CDR2 as YFSETQ.

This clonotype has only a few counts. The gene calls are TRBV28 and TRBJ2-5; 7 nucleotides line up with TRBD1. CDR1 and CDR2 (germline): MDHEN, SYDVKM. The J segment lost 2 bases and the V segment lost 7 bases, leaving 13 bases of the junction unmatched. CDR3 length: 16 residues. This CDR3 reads CASTFPPGQLQETQYF. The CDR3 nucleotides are TGTGCCAGCACTTTTCCCCCGGGACAGCTACAAGAGACCCAGTACTTC.

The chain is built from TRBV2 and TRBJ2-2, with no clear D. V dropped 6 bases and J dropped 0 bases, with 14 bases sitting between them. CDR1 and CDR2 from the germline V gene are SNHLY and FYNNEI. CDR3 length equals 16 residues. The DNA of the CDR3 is TGTGCCAGCAGCGTCTCATTTCTCGCGAACACCGGGGAGCTGTTTTTT. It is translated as CASSVSFLANTGELFF.

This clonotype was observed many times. As DNA, the CDR3 is TGTGCCAGCAGGTTCTTTAGGGGGGCCGGGGAGCTGTTTTTT. Residues: CASRFFRGAGELFF. The chain is built from TRBV27 and TRBJ2-2; D possibly matches TRBD1 or TRBD2 (6 bases each). Germline V CDR1 and CDR2: MNHEY, SMNVEV (reference sequence). Trimming removed 6 bases at V and 6 bases at J, with 14 bases between. The CDR3 is 14 residues long.

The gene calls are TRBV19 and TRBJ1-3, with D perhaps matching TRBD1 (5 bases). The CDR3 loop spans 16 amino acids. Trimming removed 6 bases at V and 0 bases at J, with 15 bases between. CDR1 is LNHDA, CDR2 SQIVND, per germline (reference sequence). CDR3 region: CASSDLGTLSGNTIYF. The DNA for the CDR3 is TGTGCCAGTAGCGATCTCGGGACCCTCTCTGGAAACACCATATATTTT.